What follows describes a single T cell receptor (beta chain). Its antigen is as yet unknown. Germline CDR1 reads MDHEN; CDR2 reads SYDVKM. The CDR3 contains 19 residues. Trimming cost V 6 bases and J 2 bases; bases outside gene matches: 17. Every single patient, without exception, relapsed after autologous stem cell transplantation, and brentuximab vedotin exposure varied. Magnetic negative selection, applied to thawed PBMCs, was used to isolate the CD8+ T cells. Profiling relied on immunoSEQ multiplex PCR, and the TCRdb table lists in-frame clones only, not all of them. The table lists a few thousand clones, roughly 65% of them singletons, with about a third in the top ten. These data are taken from a study of PD-1 blockade in classical Hodgkin lymphoma. In the study overall: Patients were given intravenous nivolumab, 3 mg/kg, every 2 weeks.

Regarding the study as a whole: Compared with baseline, CD4+ but not CD8+ TCR diversity had risen significantly by C4D1. Baseline TCR diversity was reportedly lower in newly diagnosed patients than healthy donors.

Sequencing was performed on CD8+ T cells from blood, taken at baseline. The receptor was isolated from a human donor with classical Hodgkin lymphoma. This sequence joins TRBV28 and TRBJ2-1; the match to TRBD2 covers 9 bases. The DNA for the CDR3 is TGTGCCAGCAGCCATCCCGAGGGATTAGCGGGAGACGCCTACAATGAGCAGTTCTTC. It is translated as CASSHPEGLAGDAYNEQFF.